These T cell receptor beta chains were read from a single sample in a study of blood T cell repertoires in COVID-19. The method was immunoSEQ multiplex PCR; TCRdb's version includes in-frame clones alone and lacks a portion of them. The sample has a few hundred thousand clones, about 85% seen once. Material for sequencing was peripheral blood. The receptors stem from a woman between 45 and 60 years old with COVID-19, enrolled during active disease. CDR3s include the opening cysteine and the closing phenylalanine or tryptophan. Each record gives: clone size, V gene, D gene, CDR3 protein. A D gene is named only where the DNA matches it firmly. Where a row states a size, it is once, few, many or the class of an expanded clone; other rows omit it.

>NA|TRBV5-1|TRBD1
CASSSTGTGGSPLHF
>NA|TRBV4-2|TRBD1
CASSSRWDRDLYNSPLHF
>NA|TRBV2|NA
CASSVGRQGDTEAFF
>NA|TRBV10-3|NA
CAIRTAGELFF
>NA|TRBV2|TRBD1
CASRTGDRRPYTF
>NA|TRBV30|NA
CAWSVQVGNTIYF
>few|TRBV4-1|NA
CASSPGLDEKLFF
>NA|TRBV9|TRBD1
CASSVRTGRNEQFF
>NA|TRBV4-2|NA
CASSQDPTDYGYTF
>NA|TRBV5-4|NA
CASSLGTSQIYGYTF
>NA|TRBV7-9|NA
CASGRTRQSPSSYEQYF
>NA|TRBV28|TRBD1
CASSLHWTGIYGYTF
>few|TRBV5-1|NA
CASSSGDFPYNEQFF
>NA|TRBV10-3|NA
CAISWGLDEQFF
>NA|TRBV28|NA
CASSLPGAEDQPQHF
>NA|TRBV19|NA
CASSLTGRSEQFF
>NA|TRBV5-1|TRBD2
CASSPRGAGYEQYF
>NA|TRBV10-3|TRBD1
CAIRSGQGQKETQYF
>once|TRBV2|NA
CASSEVAGAVGYTF
>NA|TRBV6-2/TRBV6-3|TRBD2
CASSYPPAGGHYEQYF
>NA|TRBV3-1/TRBV3-2|TRBD1
CASSQDRGDYGYTF
>NA|TRBV3-1/TRBV3-2|NA
CASSQVARGNYEQYF
>NA|TRBV19|TRBD1
CASSPGQGQQYEKLFF
>NA|TRBV7-3|NA
CASSLGRHSSTDTQYF
>NA|TRBV30|NA
CAWSRSDNSPLHF
>once|TRBV7-8|TRBD2
CASSLIAGAYEQYF
>NA|TRBV19|TRBD1
CASSPGTEYEQYF
>NA|TRBV19|TRBD1
CASSTRQGRISGELFF
>few|TRBV28|NA
CASSPGVSINYEQFF
>NA|TRBV24-1|TRBD1
CATRGQGPSYTF
>NA|TRBV5-1|NA
CASSLVVSNTEAFF
>once|TRBV29-1|TRBD1
CSVPGQANYGYTF
>NA|TRBV2|NA
CASSVGTAYNSPLHF
>NA|TRBV18|TRBD1
CASSTGTGSGNTIYF
>NA|TRBV6-5|TRBD1
CASTPDRLTEAFF
>NA|TRBV7-9|TRBD1
CASTLIQGDEQFF
>NA|TRBV19|TRBD1
CASSTPSGTGNRNGYTF
>NA|TRBV23-1|NA
CASSRPYREGEKLFF
>NA|TRBV9|NA
CASSVERSSGANVLTF
>NA|TRBV4-3|NA
CASSRGGADYGYTF
>NA|TRBV5-1|NA
CASSLQGAFGYTF
>once|TRBV5-5|NA
CASSSGVNIDYYGYTF
>NA|TRBV10-3|TRBD1
CAISEGDRRNSPLHF
>NA|TRBV29-1|NA
CSVPTPSSYNEQFF
>NA|TRBV2|TRBD1
CASRPRQGTVSNQPQHF
>NA|TRBV27|NA
CASSLLREGTEAFF
>NA|TRBV19|NA
CASSIESPPNTGELFF
>NA|TRBV6-5|NA
CASRGFSGANVLTF
>NA|TRBV5-6|TRBD1
CASSRAGGINQPQHF
>NA|TRBV11-2|NA
CASSLRTRGPRVGEQFF
>NA|TRBV10-3|NA
CAIGSGMNEKLFF
>NA|TRBV24-1|TRBD1
CATKSGGGSYGYTF
>NA|TRBV5-5|NA
CASSLTQGNQPQHF
>NA|TRBV5-4|TRBD2
CASSPLAGTYNEQFF
>NA|TRBV24-1|NA
CATSTRVSTDTQYF
>NA|TRBV19|TRBD1
CASSMGQTFNSPLHF